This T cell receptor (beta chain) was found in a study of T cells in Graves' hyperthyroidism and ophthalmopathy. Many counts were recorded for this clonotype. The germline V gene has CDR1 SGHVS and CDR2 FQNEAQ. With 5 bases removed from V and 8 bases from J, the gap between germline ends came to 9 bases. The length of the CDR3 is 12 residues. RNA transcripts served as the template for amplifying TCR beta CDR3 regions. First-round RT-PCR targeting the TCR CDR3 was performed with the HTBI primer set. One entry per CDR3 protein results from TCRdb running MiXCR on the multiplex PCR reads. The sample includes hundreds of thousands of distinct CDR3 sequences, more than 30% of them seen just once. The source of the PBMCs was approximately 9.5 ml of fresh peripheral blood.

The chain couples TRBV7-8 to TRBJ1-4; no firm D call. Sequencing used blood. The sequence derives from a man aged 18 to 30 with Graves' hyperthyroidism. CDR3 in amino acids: CASSGLPEKLFF. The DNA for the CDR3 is TGTGCCAGCAGCGGACTGCCCGAAAAACTGTTTTTT.